What follows are 21 T cell receptor beta chains derived from one specimen sequenced in a study of T cell responses to AZD1222 COVID-19 vaccine. Measured with immunoSEQ multiplex PCR; TCRdb has only the in-frame clones, and not every one. Here the sample spans approximately 110,000 clones, approximately 85% being singletons. The sequencing here drew on peripheral blood, taken on day 0 of AZD1222 vaccination. The receptors were gathered from an adult in good health.

The chain uses TRBV7-9 and TRBJ2-7; 8 bases map to TRBD1. With V trimmed by 1 base and J by 10 bases, 3 bases remained unmatched. The CDR3 runs to 12 residues. The V gene's germline CDR1 is SEHNR and CDR2 FQNEAQ (reference sequence). CDR3 in amino acids: CASSLGDRSQYF. CDR3 nucleotide sequence: TGTGCCAGCAGCTTAGGGGACAGGTCCCAGTACTTC. Based on the CDR3 plus reference TRBV7-9 and TRBJ2-7, the full variable domain is DTGVSQNPRHKITKRGQNVTFRCDPISEHNRLYWYRQTLGQGPEFLTYFQNEAQLEKSRLLSDRFSAERPKGSFSTLEIQRTEQGDSAMYLCASSLGDRSQYFGPGTRLTVT.

The chain employs TRBV29-1 and TRBJ1-2; D remains unclear. Germline V lookup: CDR1 SQVTM, CDR2 ANQGSEA. There are 11 residues in the CDR3. Trimming cost V 6 bases and J 8 bases, with 13 bases left between them. In nucleotides, the CDR3 is TGCAGCGTGAAGGACTCTTGGGGCTACACCTTC. Translated: CSVKDSWGYTF.

The chain recombines TRBV18 with TRBJ2-7; D unclear. The CDR3 covers 13 residues. With 6 bases removed from V and 3 bases from J, the gap between germline ends came to 12 bases. CDR1 and CDR2 (germline): KGHSH, LQKENI. The CDR3: CASSPTVLYEQYF. DNA of the CDR3: TGTGCCAGCTCTCCGACGGTTCTCTACGAGCAGTACTTC.

This chain joins TRBV28 and TRBJ2-5, with 9 bases identical to TRBD1. Germline V gene lookup returns CDR1 MDHEN and CDR2 SYDVKM. The CDR3 is 13 amino acids. Trimming at V came to 6 bases and at J to 4 bases, leaving 3 bases not matched to a gene. The chain's CDR3 is CASSYRGRETQYF. The CDR3 DNA reads as TGTGCCAGCAGCTACAGGGGGCGAGAGACCCAGTACTTC.

This clone has more than one count but fewer than ten. The V call is TRBV7-2, the J call TRBJ2-1; D is perhaps TRBD2 (6 bases). V was cut by 0 bases and J by 4 bases, with 10 bases left in between. The CDR3 is 15 amino acids. Germline V gene lookup returns CDR1 SGHTA and CDR2 FQGNSA. CDR3 DNA: TGTGCCAGCAGCTTAGCTAGCGGCCATTACAATGAGCAGTTCTTC. Protein: CASSLASGHYNEQFF.

The chain joins TRBV7-9 to TRBJ2-7; tentative D call: TRBD1 (7 bases). Germline V gene lookup returns CDR1 SEHNR and CDR2 FQNEAQ (reference sequence). The CDR3 runs 14 residues. Between the trimmed V and J ends, which lost 4 bases and 4 bases, there was a span of 14 bases. In DNA, the CDR3 is TGTGCCAGCAGCTCAGACAGGGAGGAGTACGAGCAGTACTTC. Encoded protein: CASSSDREEYEQYF.

The chain has TRBV2 and TRBJ2-4; 8 bases align to TRBD1. Germline CDR1 is SNHLY and CDR2 is FYNNEI. The CDR3 totals 15 residues. V was clipped by 1 base and J by 4 bases; unmatched bases: 3. The CDR3 spells CASSEGWDRKNIQYF. The CDR3 DNA sequence: TGTGCCAGCAGTGAAGGGTGGGACAGGAAAAACATTCAGTACTTC.

Written as DNA, the CDR3 is TGTGCCACCAGTGATTTCAGGGAGGTAAATCAGCCCCAGCATTTT. This encodes CATSDFREVNQPQHF. The J gene is TRBJ1-5, the V gene TRBV24-1; D is perhaps TRBD1 (5 bases). The V and J ends lost 1 base and 4 bases respectively, with 10 bases between them. This CDR3 contains 15 residues. In germline, CDR1 is KGHDR, CDR2 SFDVKD.

This sequence joins TRBV24-1 and TRBJ2-1; D is possibly TRBD1 (6 bases). From germline, CDR1 is KGHDR and CDR2 SFDVKD. The CDR3 length is 15 residues. V was cut by 3 bases and J by 3 bases, with 11 bases left in between. This CDR3 reads CATSDRQVIYNEQFF. The DNA of the CDR3 is TGTGCCACCAGTGATCGACAGGTTATCTACAATGAGCAGTTCTTC.

V gene TRBV9 combines with J gene TRBJ1-3; no definite D call. The germline gives CDR1 SGDLS, CDR2 YYNGEE. The CDR3 is 15 residues long. Trimming left V 3 bases short and J 0 bases short, with 10 bases between. The CDR3, as DNA: TGTGCCAGCAGCGGCGGGTCCTACTCTGGAAACACCATATATTTT. The encoded protein is CASSGGSYSGNTIYF.

The genes are TRBV24-1 and TRBJ2-5; perhaps TRBD2 as D (5 bases). V was clipped by 9 bases and J by 3 bases, with 13 bases between them. The germline V gene encodes CDR1 KGHDR and CDR2 SFDVKD. The CDR3 extends over 13 amino acids. This chain's CDR3 is CATGEGSKETQYF. The DNA for the CDR3 is TGTGCCACCGGAGAGGGTTCTAAAGAGACCCAGTACTTC.

The count of this clone is one. The chain has TRBV6-4 and TRBJ2-7; 10 bases fit TRBD1. Germline V gene data show CDR1 as MRHNA and CDR2 as SNTAGT. J lost 6 bases, V lost 7 bases, and 9 bases had no gene match. This CDR3 contains 14 residues. This CDR3 is CASNRQGANGEQYF. CDR3 nucleotide sequence: TGTGCCAGCAACAGACAGGGGGCAAATGGCGAGCAGTACTTC.

This clone came up a few times. This CDR3 is also generated by other DNA sequences in the sample. The chain couples TRBV6-4 to TRBJ2-3, with D unresolved. With 4 bases removed from V and 2 bases from J, the gap between germline ends came to 7 bases. The CDR3 loop spans 13 amino acids. Germline CDR1 reads MRHNA; CDR2 reads SNTAGT. The CDR3 region is CASSGGSTDTQYF. CDR3 nucleotides: TGTGCCAGCAGTGGGGGATCCACAGATACGCAGTATTTT.

This clone has only one observation. This chain links TRBV7-2 with TRBJ2-3; D might be TRBD2 (5 bases). Germline V gives CDR1 SGHTA, CDR2 FQGNSA. The CDR3 extends over 18 amino acids. V gave up 3 bases and J gave up 3 bases, with 22 bases separating them. The CDR3 bases are TGTGCCAGCAGCTTGAAAGCGGCAAGCGTCTGGAGGACAGATACGCAGTATTTT. It is translated as CASSLKAASVWRTDTQYF. Drawing the rest from reference TRBV7-2 and TRBJ2-3, the complete variable domain is GAGVSQSPSNKVTEKGKDVELRCDPISGHTALYWYRQSLGQGLEFLIYFQGNSAPDKSGLPSDRFSAERTGGSVSTLTIQRTQQEDSAVYLCASSLKAASVWRTDTQYFGPGTRLTVL.

The chain links TRBV19 to TRBJ2-5, with 7 bases lining up with TRBD1. Germline V gene lookup returns CDR1 LNHDA and CDR2 SQIVND (reference sequence). V trimming: 5 bases; J trimming: 4 bases; junction bases outside the gene matches: 10. The CDR3 spans 15 residues. The CDR3 here is CASSPHPTGSETQYF. The CDR3 DNA reads as TGTGCCAGTAGTCCTCACCCGACAGGGTCAGAGACCCAGTACTTC.

The chain links TRBV5-3 to TRBJ2-3; 10 bases are a match to TRBD1. Being an ORF, TRBV5-3 has a function that is uncertain. V shed 3 bases and J 1 base; nucleotides not matched to a gene: 5. The CDR3 runs to 16 residues. The CDR3 nucleotides are TGTGCCAGAAGCTCTTTCGGACAGGGGGGCACAGATACGCAGTATTTT. Its translation is CARSSFGQGGTDTQYF.

The rearrangement links TRBV7-6 to TRBJ2-1; either TRBD1 or TRBD2 may fit D (6 bases each). V was clipped by 1 base and J by 3 bases, with 10 bases between them. The CDR3 is 15 residues long. Germline CDR1 and CDR2: SGHVS and FNYEAQ. In DNA, the CDR3 is TGTGCCAGCAGCTTAGGGGGGGCCGACTACAATGAGCAGTTCTTC. It specifies CASSLGGADYNEQFF. The variable domain in full, completed from reference TRBV7-6 and TRBJ2-1, reads GAGVSQSPRYKVTKRGQDVALRCDPISGHVSLYWYRQALGQGPEFLTYFNYEAQQDKSGLPNDRFSAERPEGSISTLTIQRTEQRDSAMYRCASSLGGADYNEQFFGPGTRLTVL.

The chain joins TRBV2 to TRBJ1-5; TRBD1 aligns across 7 bases. This CDR3 contains 15 residues. The junction had 6 bases not matched to a gene; V was cut back by 6 bases and J by 1 base. Per germline, CDR1 SNHLY and CDR2 FYNNEI. The DNA for the CDR3 is TGTGCCAGCAGCCCGGGACAGTCAAGCAATCAGCCCCAGCATTTT. It translates to CASSPGQSSNQPQHF.

The V call is TRBV29-1, the J call TRBJ1-1, with D unclear. Trimming left V 5 bases short and J 0 bases short, with 16 bases between. CDR3 length: 15 residues. The germline CDR1 and CDR2 sequences are SQVTM and ANQGSEA. The CDR3 region has the DNA TGCAGCGTTTTTGTACCGTTCCAGGTGAACACTGAAGCTTTCTTT. Its protein product is CSVFVPFQVNTEAFF.

V gene TRBV2 combines with J gene TRBJ1-2, with 8 bases fitting TRBD1. The CDR3 extends over 15 amino acids. Unmatched junction bases numbered 9, after V lost 5 bases and J lost 4 bases. In germline, CDR1 is SNHLY, CDR2 FYNNEI. CDR3: CASSRDRGSTYGYTF. DNA for the CDR3: TGTGCCAGCAGTCGTGACAGGGGCTCTACCTATGGCTACACCTTC. Together with reference TRBV2 and TRBJ1-2, the CDR3 gives the full variable domain: EPEVTQTPSHQVTQMGQEVILRCVPISNHLYFYWYRQILGQKVEFLVSFYNNEISEKSEIFDDQFSVERPDGSNFTLKIRSTKLEDSAMYFCASSRDRGSTYGYTFGSGTRLTVV.

As DNA, the CDR3 is TGTGCCTCAAAAGTCCCCGGGGGTGAGCAGTACTTC. It yields the protein CASKVPGGEQYF. The V and J genes are TRBV19 and TRBJ2-7, with a tentative D call TRBD2 (6 bases). Germline values: CDR1 LNHDA, CDR2 SQIVND (reference sequence). Deletions cut 11 bases from V and 7 bases from J, with 18 bases between. This CDR3 comprises 12 residues.